The entry that follows covers one T cell receptor (beta chain) sequence. Its antigen remains unidentified. The germline V gene has CDR1 SGHRS and CDR2 YFSETQ. Trimming removed 4 bases from V and 0 bases from J, with 8 bases in between. This CDR3 has 14 residues. TCRdb independently ran MiXCR on the 5' RACE reads; one entry per CDR3 protein. Here the sample spans more than 20,000 distinct CDR3 sequences, roughly 4.5% being singletons. This sample is drawn from a study of early T cells in non-severe SARS-CoV-2 infection. Study outcomes and limitations: A preference for anti-spike CD8 responses marked VDJdb matching, which missed private and CD4 specificities.

The TCR comes from an adult who was a healthcare worker with PCR-confirmed SARS-CoV-2 infection or an uninfected control (not recorded which). Sequencing used whole blood. The chain has TRBV5-1 and TRBJ2-1, with D unclear. The CDR3 reads CASSDLNSYNEQFF. CDR3 sequence (DNA): TGCGCCAGCAGCGACCTAAACTCCTACAATGAGCAGTTCTTC. The full variable domain, with the rest looked up from reference TRBV5-1 and TRBJ2-1, is KAGVTQTPRYLIKTRGQQVTLSCSPISGHRSVSWYQQTPGQGLQFLFEYFSETQRNKGNFPGRFSGRQFSNSRSEMNVSTLELGDSALYLCASSDLNSYNEQFFGPGTRLTVL.